This TCR beta chain was identified during a study of identical twins' blood T cells. Germline CDR1 is MGHRA and CDR2 is YSYEKL. Losses at the gene ends were 7 bases for V and 0 bases for J; bases not matched to a gene: 6. This CDR3 region has 15 residues. Sample barcodes were added at both library ends during cDNA synthesis. Each CDR3 protein is one row after TCRdb ran MiXCR on the 5' RACE reads. The sample includes 300,000 to 450,000 distinct CDR3 sequences, roughly 28% of them seen just once. The chain links TRBV4-1 to TRBJ1-1, with 9 bases that match TRBD1. This receptor was taken from a woman between 18 and 50 years old in good health. What was sequenced was PBMCs. The CDR3 protein is CASIRTGGMNTEAFF. DNA for the CDR3: TGCGCCAGCATCCGCACAGGGGGCATGAACACTGAAGCTTTCTTT.